In its sample, the clone carrying this T cell receptor (beta chain) was seen many times. What it recognizes is unknown. The PBMCs had their origin in less than 13 ml of fresh peripheral blood. Germline-derived CDR1 and CDR2 are DFQATT and SNEGSKA (reference sequence). CDR3 length equals 13 residues. The ends were cut back, 6 bases at V and 7 bases at J, with 13 bases in the middle. The entry originates in a study of T cells in Graves' hyperthyroidism and ophthalmopathy. Study conclusions and caveats: Stable hyperthyroidism was separated from ophthalmopathy by a model based on 13 V-J features.

Amplified regions were TCR beta CDR3 sequences from RNA transcripts. HTBI primers drove first-round RT-PCR of the TCR CDR3. TCRdb reprocessed the multiplex PCR reads via MiXCR and lists one record per CDR3 protein. The sample includes about 340,000 distinct CDR3 sequences, around a sixth of them seen just once. J is TRBJ2-6 and V is TRBV20-1; D might be TRBD2 (5 bases). This sequence was found in a woman between 50 and 59 years old with Graves' hyperthyroidism. The sequencing input was blood. The CDR3 coding sequence is TGCAGTGCCCCGGTAGCGTCTGCCAACGTCCTGACTTTC. This translates into CSAPVASANVLTF.